The sample holds one count of the clone carrying this TCR beta chain. In the authors' methods: Reference gene primer amplification gave nucleated cell count estimates. TCRdb keeps only in-frame clones here, not all; method: immunoSEQ multiplex PCR. V, J and clone size were drawn from that table, and D and trimming were deduced from the DNA. The sample consists of about 360,000 clones, 65% to 90% of them appearing once. This CDR3 spans 15 amino acids. Per the germline V gene, CDR1 is SGHTA and CDR2 is FQGNSA. Trimming took 5 bases from V and 8 from J; bases not matched to a gene: 13. This entry comes from a study of blood T cell repertoires in COVID-19. Study as a whole: The origin of the acute and convalescent COVID-19 samples was the United States, Italy and Spain. T cells, B-cell-depleted T cells, or PBMCs provided the cDNA or gDNA that served as material.

This chain joins TRBV7-2 and TRBJ1-2; 8 nucleotides align to TRBD1. The material sequenced was peripheral blood. The clonotype comes from an older woman with COVID-19, enrolled during active disease. The CDR3 DNA sequence: TGTGCCAGCAGCGTCCGGGACAGGTTGCTCGAGGGCTACACCTTC. The encoded protein is CASSVRDRLLEGYTF.